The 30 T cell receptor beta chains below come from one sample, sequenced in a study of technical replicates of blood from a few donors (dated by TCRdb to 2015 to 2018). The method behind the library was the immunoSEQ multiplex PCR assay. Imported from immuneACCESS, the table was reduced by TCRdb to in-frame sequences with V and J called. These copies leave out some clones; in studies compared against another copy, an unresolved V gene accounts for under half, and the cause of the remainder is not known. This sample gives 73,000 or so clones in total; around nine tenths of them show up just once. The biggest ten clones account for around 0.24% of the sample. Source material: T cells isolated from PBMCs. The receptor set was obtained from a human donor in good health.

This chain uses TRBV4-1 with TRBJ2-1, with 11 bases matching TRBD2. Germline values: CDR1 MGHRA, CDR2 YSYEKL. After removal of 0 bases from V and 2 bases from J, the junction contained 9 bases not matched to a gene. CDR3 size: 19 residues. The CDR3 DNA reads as TGCGCCAGCAGCCAAGACCCTCCACTAGCGGGAGTTCCCTACAATGAGCAGTTCTTC. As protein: CASSQDPPLAGVPYNEQFF.

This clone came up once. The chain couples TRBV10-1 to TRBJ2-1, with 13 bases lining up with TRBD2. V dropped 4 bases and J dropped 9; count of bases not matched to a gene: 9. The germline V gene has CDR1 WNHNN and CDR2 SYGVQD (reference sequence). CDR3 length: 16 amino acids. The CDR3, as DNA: TGCGCCAGCAGTGGCCCCGGACTAGCGGGAGCGGGTGAGCAGTTCTTC. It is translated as CASSGPGLAGAGEQFF.

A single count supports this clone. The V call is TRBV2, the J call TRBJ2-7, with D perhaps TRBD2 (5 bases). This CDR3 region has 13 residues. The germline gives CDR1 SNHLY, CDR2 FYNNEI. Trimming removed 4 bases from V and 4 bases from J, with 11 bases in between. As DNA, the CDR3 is TGTGCCAGCAGTGCCGTGGTAGCGTACGAGCAGTACTTC. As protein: CASSAVVAYEQYF.

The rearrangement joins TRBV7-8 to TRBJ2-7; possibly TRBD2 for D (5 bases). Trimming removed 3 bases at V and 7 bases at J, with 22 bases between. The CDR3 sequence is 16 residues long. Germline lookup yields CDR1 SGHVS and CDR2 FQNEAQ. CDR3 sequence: CASSFPPGEIATEQYF. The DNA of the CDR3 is TGTGCCAGCAGCTTTCCCCCCGGGGAGATCGCGACTGAGCAGTACTTC.

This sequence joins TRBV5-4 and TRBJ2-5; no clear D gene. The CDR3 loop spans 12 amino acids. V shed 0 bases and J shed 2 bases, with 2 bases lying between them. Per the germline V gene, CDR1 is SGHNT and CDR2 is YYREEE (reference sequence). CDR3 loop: CASSLAQETQYF. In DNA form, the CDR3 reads TGTGCCAGCAGCTTGGCTCAAGAGACCCAGTACTTC.

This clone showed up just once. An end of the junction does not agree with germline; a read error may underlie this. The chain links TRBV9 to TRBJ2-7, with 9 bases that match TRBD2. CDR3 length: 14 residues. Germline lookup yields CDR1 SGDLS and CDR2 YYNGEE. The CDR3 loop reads CASSVGTSSSEQYF. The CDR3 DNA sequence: TGTGCCAGCAGCGTCGGGACTAGCTCCTCCGAGCAGTACTTC.

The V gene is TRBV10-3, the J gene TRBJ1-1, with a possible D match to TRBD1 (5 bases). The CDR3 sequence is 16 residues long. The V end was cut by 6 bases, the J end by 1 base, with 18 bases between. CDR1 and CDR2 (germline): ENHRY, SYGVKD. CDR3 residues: CAIRGGGTNWNTEAFF. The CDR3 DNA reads TGTGCCATCAGGGGAGGAGGGACTAATTGGAACACTGAAGCTTTCTTT.

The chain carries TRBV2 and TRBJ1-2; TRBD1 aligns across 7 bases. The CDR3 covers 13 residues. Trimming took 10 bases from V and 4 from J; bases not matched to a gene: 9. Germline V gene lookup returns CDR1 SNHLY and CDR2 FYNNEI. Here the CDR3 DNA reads TGTGCCACCAGACAGGGATCGAGCTATGGCTACACCTTC. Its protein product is CATRQGSSYGYTF.

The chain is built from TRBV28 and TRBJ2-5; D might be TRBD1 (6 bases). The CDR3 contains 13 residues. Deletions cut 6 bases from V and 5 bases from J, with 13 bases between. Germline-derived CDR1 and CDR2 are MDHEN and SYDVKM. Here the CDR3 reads CASRNRARETQYF. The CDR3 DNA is TGTGCCAGCAGAAACAGGGCTCGGGAGACCCAGTACTTC. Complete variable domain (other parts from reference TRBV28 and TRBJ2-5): DVKVTQSSRYLVKRTGEKVFLECVQDMDHENMFWYRQDPGLGLRLIYFSYDVKMKEKGDIPEGYSVSREKKERFSLILESASTNQTSMYLCASRNRARETQYFGPGTRLLVL.

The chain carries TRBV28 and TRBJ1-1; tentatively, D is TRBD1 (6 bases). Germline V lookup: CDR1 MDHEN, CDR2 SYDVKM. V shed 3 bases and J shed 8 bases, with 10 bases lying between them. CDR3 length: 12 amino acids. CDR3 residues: CASSLIGGEAFF. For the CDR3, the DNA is TGTGCCAGCAGTTTGATTGGGGGCGAAGCTTTCTTT.

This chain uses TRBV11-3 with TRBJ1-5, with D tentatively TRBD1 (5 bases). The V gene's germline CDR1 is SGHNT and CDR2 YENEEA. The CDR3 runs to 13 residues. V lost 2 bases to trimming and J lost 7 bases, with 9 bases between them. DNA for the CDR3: TGTGCCAGCAGCTTACGGGGGGGACAGCCCCAGCATTTT. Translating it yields CASSLRGGQPQHF.

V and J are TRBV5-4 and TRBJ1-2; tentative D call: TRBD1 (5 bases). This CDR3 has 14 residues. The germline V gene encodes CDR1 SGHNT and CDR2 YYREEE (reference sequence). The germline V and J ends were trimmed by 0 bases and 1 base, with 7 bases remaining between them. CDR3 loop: CASSLVQGNYGYTF. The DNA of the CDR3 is TGTGCCAGCAGCTTGGTCCAGGGTAACTATGGCTACACCTTC.

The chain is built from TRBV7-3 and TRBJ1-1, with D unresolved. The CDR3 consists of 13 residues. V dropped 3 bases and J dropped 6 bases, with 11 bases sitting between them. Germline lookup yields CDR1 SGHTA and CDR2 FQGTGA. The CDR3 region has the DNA TGTGCCAGCAGCTTCGATGGTAGCTCTGAAGCTTTCTTT. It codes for CASSFDGSSEAFF.

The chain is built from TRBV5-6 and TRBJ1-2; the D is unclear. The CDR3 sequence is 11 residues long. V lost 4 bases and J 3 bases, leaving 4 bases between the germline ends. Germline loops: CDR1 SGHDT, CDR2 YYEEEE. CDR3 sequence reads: CASSRDYGYTF. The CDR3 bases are TGTGCCAGCAGCCGTGACTATGGCTACACCTTC.

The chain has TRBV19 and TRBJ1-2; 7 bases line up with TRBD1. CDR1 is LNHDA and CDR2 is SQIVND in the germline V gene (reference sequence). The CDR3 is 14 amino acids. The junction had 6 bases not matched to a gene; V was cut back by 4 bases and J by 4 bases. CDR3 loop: CASSTPDRTYGYTF. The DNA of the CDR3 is TGTGCCAGTAGTACTCCGGACAGGACCTATGGCTACACCTTC.

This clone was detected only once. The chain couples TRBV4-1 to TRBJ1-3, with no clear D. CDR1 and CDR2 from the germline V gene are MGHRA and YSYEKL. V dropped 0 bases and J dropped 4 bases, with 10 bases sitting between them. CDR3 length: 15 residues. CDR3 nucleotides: TGCGCCAGCAGCCAAGAATGGAGGCAGGGAAACACCATATATTTT. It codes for CASSQEWRQGNTIYF.

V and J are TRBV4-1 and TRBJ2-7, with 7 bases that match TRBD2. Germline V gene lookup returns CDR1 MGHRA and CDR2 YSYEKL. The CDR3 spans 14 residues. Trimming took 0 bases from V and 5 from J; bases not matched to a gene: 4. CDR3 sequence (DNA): TGCGCCAGCAGCCAAGACGGGGGGTTCAACGAGCAGTACTTC. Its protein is CASSQDGGFNEQYF.

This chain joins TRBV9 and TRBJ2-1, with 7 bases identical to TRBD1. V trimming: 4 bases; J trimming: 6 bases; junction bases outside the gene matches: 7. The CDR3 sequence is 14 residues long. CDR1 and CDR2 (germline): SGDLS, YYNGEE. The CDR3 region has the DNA TGTGCCAGCAGCACGACAGGGATAGCCAATGAGCAGTTCTTC. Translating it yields CASSTTGIANEQFF.

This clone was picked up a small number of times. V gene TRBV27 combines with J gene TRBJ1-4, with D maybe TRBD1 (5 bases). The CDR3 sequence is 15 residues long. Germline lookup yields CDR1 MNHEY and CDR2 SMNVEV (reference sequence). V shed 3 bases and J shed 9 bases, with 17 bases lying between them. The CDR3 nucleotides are TGTGCCAGCAGTTTGGTATCCCAGGGAAGGCAAAAACTGTTTTTT. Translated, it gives CASSLVSQGRQKLFF.

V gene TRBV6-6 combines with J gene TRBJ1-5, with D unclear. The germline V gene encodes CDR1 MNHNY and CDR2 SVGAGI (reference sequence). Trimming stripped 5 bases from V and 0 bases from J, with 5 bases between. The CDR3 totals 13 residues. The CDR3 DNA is TGTGCCAGCAGTCCCAATAGCAATCAGCCCCAGCATTTT. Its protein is CASSPNSNQPQHF.

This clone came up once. The CDR3 DNA sequence: TGCGCCAGCAGCCAATTCACAGGTTCTTCCTACGAGCAGTACTTC. Translation: CASSQFTGSSYEQYF. The chain is built from TRBV4-1 and TRBJ2-7; D perhaps matches TRBD1 (5 bases). CDR3 size: 15 residues. V was pared by 2 bases and J by 1 base, with 12 bases between. Looked up from germline, CDR1 is MGHRA and CDR2 is YSYEKL.

The CDR3 is CASSIDSVLAWSNEQFF. In DNA, the CDR3 is TGTGCCAGTAGTATAGATTCTGTCCTAGCGTGGAGCAATGAGCAGTTCTTC. V and J are TRBV19 and TRBJ2-1, with a weak D call TRBD2 (6 bases). CDR1 is LNHDA, CDR2 SQIVND, per germline (reference sequence). V shed 0 bases and J shed 6 bases, with 18 bases lying between them. The CDR3 consists of 17 residues.

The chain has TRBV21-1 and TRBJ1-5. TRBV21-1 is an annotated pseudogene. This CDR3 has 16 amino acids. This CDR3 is CASSKWGDPGNQPQHF. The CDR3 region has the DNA TGTGCCAGCAGCAAATGGGGGGATCCCGGAAATCAGCCCCAGCATTTT.

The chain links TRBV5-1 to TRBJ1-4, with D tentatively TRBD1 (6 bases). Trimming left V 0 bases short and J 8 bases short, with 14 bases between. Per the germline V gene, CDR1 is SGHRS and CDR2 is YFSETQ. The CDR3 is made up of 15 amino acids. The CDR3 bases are TGCGCCAGCAGCTTGGTGACAGGCGCCCAGGAAAAACTGTTTTTT. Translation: CASSLVTGAQEKLFF.

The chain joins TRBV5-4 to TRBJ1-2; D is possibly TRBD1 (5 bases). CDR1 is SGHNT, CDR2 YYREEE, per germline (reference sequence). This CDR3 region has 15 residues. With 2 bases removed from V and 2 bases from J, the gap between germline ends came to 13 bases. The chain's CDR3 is CASSLPDMGNYGYTF. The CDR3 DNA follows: TGTGCCAGCAGCTTACCGGACATGGGGAACTATGGCTACACCTTC.

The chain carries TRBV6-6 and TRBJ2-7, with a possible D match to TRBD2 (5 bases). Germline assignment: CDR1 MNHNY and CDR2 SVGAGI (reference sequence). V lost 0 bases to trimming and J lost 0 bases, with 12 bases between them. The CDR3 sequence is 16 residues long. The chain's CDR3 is CASSYSPLVSSYEQYF. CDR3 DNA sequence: TGTGCCAGCAGTTACTCGCCACTAGTTTCCTCCTACGAGCAGTACTTC.

CDR3 sequence reads: CSVGYNEQFF. Written as DNA, the CDR3 is TGCAGTGTCGGCTACAATGAGCAGTTCTTC. The chain is built from TRBV20-1 and TRBJ2-1; D not resolved. Trimming stripped 7 bases from V and 3 bases from J, with 4 bases between. Germline loops: CDR1 DFQATT, CDR2 SNEGSKA (reference sequence). The CDR3 is 10 residues long.

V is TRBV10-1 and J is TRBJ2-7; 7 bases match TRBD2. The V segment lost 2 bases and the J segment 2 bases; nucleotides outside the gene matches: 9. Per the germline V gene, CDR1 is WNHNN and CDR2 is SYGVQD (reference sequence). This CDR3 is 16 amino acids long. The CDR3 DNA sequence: TGCGCCAGCAGTGAGGTCTCGGGCGGGAGACCCTACGAGCAGTACTTC. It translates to CASSEVSGGRPYEQYF.

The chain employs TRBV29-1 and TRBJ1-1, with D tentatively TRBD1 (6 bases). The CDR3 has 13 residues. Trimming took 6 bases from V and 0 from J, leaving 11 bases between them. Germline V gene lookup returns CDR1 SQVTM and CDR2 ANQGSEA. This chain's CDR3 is CSVVGQLNTEAFF. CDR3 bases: TGCAGCGTGGTAGGACAGCTGAACACTGAAGCTTTCTTT.

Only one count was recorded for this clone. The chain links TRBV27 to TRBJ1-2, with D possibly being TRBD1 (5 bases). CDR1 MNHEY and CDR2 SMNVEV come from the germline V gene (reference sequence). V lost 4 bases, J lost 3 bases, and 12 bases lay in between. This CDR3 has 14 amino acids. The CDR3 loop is CASSSRGNDYGYTF. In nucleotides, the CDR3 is TGTGCCAGCAGTTCACGGGGGAACGACTATGGCTACACCTTC.